This TCR beta chain was retrieved from a study of identical twins. A universal primer binding site was introduced by template switching. The final cDNA contained unique molecular identifiers. TCRdb re-analysed the 5' RACE reads in MiXCR, keeping a single row per CDR3 protein. The data hold approximately 690,000 distinct CDR3 sequences, with roughly 6.2% observed a single time. As for this clonotype: Antigen specificity is unknown. The junction and the germline gene differ at one end; a read error may be behind it.

Study conclusions and caveats: Fewer insertions marked abundant cord blood beta clonotypes; young adult naive trended weakly, memory not at all. Conclusions relied on cross-sectional statistical analysis, not following the same donors. Out-of-frame beta sequences exhibited a weaker degree of excess twin sharing.

Germline V CDR1 and CDR2: DFQATT, SNEGSKA (reference sequence). This CDR3 has 13 amino acids. The TCR comes from a man between 18 and 29 years old in good health. The V and J genes are TRBV20-1 and TRBJ2-7; 8 bases align to TRBD2. The material sequenced was naive T cells sorted from blood. Written as DNA, the CDR3 is TGCAGTGCTAGCCCGGGAGGGTCCTACCAGCAGTACTTC. It codes for CSASPGGSYQQYF.